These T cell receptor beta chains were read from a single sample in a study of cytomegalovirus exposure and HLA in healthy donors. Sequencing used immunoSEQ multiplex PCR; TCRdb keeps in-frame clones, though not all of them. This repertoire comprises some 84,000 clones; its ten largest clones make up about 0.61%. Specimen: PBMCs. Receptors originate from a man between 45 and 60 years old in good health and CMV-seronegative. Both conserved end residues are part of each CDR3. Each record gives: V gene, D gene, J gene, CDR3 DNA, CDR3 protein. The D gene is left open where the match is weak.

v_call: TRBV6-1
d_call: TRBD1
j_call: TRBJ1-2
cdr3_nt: TGTGCCAGCAGTGAACTCCGGGACAGGGGTGGCTACACCTTC
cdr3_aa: CASSELRDRGGYTF

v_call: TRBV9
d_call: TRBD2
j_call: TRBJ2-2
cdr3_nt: TGTGCCAGCAGCGGGAGCGGGGTAGGCGGGGAGCTGTTTTTT
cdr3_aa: CASSGSGVGGELFF

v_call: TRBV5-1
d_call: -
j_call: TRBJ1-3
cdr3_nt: TGCGCCAGCAGCTCCAGGGGAGCGGACAGCCCTGGAAACACCATATATTTT
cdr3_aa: CASSSRGADSPGNTIYF

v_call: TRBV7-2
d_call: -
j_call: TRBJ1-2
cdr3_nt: TGTGCCAGCAGCGTAACAGGATCCTATGGCTACACCTTC
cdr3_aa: CASSVTGSYGYTF

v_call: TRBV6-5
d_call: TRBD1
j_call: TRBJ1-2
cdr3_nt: TGTGCCAGCAGTTACAGGACAGGGGATGGCTATGGCTACACCTTC
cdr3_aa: CASSYRTGDGYGYTF

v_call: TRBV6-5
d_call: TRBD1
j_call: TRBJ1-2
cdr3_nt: TGTGCCAGCAGGGAGACCGGGACAGCAGGTGGCTACACCTTC
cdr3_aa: CASRETGTAGGYTF

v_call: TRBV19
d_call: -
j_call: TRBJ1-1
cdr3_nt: TGTGCCAGTAGGGAGGGCACTGAAGCTTTCTTT
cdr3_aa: CASREGTEAFF

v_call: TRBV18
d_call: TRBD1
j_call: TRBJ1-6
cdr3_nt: TGTGCCAGCTCACCCCTTGGACAGGGTGTTGGCTCACCCCTCCACTTT
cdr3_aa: CASSPLGQGVGSPLHF

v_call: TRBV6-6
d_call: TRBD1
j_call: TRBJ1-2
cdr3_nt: TGTGCCAGCAGACCGAACCGACAGGGAGGCGGCTACACCTTC
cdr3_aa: CASRPNRQGGGYTF

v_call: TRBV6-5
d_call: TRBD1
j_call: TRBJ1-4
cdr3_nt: TGTGCCAGCAGTCGGACAGGGGGAGATGAAAAACTGTTTTTT
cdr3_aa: CASSRTGGDEKLFF

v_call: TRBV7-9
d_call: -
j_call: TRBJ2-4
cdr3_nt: TGTGCCAGCAGCTCCACTCTTGGAGACATTCAGTACTTC
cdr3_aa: CASSSTLGDIQYF

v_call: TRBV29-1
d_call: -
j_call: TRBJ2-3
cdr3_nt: TGCAGCGTTGAAGTACTAGAAGGAGATACGCAGTATTTT
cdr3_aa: CSVEVLEGDTQYF

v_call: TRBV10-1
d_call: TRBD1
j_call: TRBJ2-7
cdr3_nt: TGCGCCAACCCCACGCAGACAGGGGTAAGCTCCTACGAGCAGTACTTC
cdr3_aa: CANPTQTGVSSYEQYF

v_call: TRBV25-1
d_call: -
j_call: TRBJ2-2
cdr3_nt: TGTGCCAGCAGGGCCTCCGGGGAGCTGTTTTTT
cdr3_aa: CASRASGELFF

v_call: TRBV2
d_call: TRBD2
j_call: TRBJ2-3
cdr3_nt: TGTGCCAGCACCTCGGGACTAGCGGCCCGCACAGATACGCAGTATTTT
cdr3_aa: CASTSGLAARTDTQYF

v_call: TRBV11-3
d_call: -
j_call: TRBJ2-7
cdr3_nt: TGTGCCAGCAGCTTTCAGGGGACGGGCGAGCAGTACTTC
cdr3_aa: CASSFQGTGEQYF

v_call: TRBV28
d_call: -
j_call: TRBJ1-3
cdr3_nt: TGTGCCAGCAGTTTCACACAGGGTTTGTACACCATATATTTT
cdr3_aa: CASSFTQGLYTIYF

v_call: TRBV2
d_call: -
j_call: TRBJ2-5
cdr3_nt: TGTGCCAGCAGTGAACGGACAGTACAAGAGACCCAGTACTTC
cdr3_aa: CASSERTVQETQYF

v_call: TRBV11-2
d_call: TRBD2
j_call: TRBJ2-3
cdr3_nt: TGTGCCAGCAGCCGGATGCTAGCGGGGAACACAGATACGCAGTATTTT
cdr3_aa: CASSRMLAGNTDTQYF

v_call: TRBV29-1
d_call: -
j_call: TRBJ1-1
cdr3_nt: TGCAGCGTTAGTGGGGGCTCAGGTCGGGACACTGAAGCTTTCTTT
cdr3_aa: CSVSGGSGRDTEAFF

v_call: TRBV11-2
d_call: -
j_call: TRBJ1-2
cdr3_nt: TGTGCCAGCAGCTTAGCCGACTCAGGGAATCGCGGCTACACCTTC
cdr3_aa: CASSLADSGNRGYTF

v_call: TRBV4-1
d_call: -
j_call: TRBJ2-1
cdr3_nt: TGCGCCAGCAGCCAAGAAATTGCCGACTCGGATGAGCAGTTCTTC
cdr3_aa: CASSQEIADSDEQFF

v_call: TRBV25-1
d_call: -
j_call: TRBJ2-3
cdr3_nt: TGTGCCAGCAGTGAAACCCGACTAGGACCGCTAACAGATACGCAGTATTTT
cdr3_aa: CASSETRLGPLTDTQYF

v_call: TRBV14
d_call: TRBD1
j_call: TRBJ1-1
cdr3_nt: TGTGCCAGCAGCCAAGATGAGGGTAGACAGGGGATCTTCTTT
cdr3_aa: CASSQDEGRQGIFF

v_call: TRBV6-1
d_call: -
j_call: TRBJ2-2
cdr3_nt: TGTGCCAGCAGTGAAGCGGGGGGGCCCGCCGGGGAGCTGTTTTTT
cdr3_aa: CASSEAGGPAGELFF

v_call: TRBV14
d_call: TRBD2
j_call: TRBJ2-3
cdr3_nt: TGTGCCAGCGGGGGGGGAGTTACGCAGTATTTT
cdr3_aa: CASGGGVTQYF

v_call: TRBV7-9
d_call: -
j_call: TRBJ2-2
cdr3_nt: TGTGCCAGCAGCGTGTTATACACCGGGGAGCTGTTTTTT
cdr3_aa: CASSVLYTGELFF

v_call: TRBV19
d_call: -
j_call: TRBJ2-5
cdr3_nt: TGTGCCAGTAGTCTCCAAAAGCTAGAGACCCAGTACTTC
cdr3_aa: CASSLQKLETQYF

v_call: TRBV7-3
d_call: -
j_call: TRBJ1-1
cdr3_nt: TGTGCCAGCAGCTTATTCCCAGGGAACACTGAAGCTTTCTTT
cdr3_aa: CASSLFPGNTEAFF

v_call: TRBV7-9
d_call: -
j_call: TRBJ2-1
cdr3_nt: TGTGCCAGCAGCCTATTTGGGGGGACGGATAATGAGCAGTTCTTC
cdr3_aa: CASSLFGGTDNEQFF

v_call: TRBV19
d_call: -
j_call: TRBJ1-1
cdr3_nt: TGTGCCAGTAGTATACCCCCGGGAAACACTGAAGCTTTCTTT
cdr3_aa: CASSIPPGNTEAFF

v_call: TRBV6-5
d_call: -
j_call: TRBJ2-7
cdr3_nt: TGTGCCAGCAGTAACCGGGGTTCCATTAAATTACAGTACTTC
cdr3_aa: CASSNRGSIKLQYF

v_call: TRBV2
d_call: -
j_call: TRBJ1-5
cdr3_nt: TGTGCCAGCAGACACAGGGAAGGGCCTCAGCCCCAGCATTTT
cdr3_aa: CASRHREGPQPQHF

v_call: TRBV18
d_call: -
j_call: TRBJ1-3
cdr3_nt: TGTGCCAGCTCACTTGGTTGGGGCGGCGACTCTGGAAACACCATATATTTT
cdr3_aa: CASSLGWGGDSGNTIYF

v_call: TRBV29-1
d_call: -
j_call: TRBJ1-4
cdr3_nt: TGCAGCGTTTTTGACAGTATGGGGGAAAAACTGTTTTTT
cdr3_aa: CSVFDSMGEKLFF

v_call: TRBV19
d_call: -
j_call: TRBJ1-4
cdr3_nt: TGTGCCAGTAGTCGAGCCCTACAGGGCCTCCTGGGAAAACTGTTTTTT
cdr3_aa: CASSRALQGLLGKLFF

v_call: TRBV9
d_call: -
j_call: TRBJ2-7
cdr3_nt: TGTGCCAGCAGCGTAGGACGAGGGTTAGGCTACGAGCAGTACTTC
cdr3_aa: CASSVGRGLGYEQYF

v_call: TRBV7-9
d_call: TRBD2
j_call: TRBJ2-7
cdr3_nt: TGTGCCAGCAGCCCTGGGGGGACTAGCGGGGGGTCCCCCTACGAGCAGTACTTC
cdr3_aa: CASSPGGTSGGSPYEQYF

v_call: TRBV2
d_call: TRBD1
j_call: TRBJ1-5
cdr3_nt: TGTGCCAGCAGTGAAAGACAGGGAGAAAATCAGCCCCAGCATTTT
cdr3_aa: CASSERQGENQPQHF

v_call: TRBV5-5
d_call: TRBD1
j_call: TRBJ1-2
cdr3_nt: TGTGCCAGCAGCTTAAGGACAGGAAAGATGAGCTATGGCTACACCTTC
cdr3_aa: CASSLRTGKMSYGYTF